This TCR beta chain was retrieved from a study of blood T cell repertoires in COVID-19. Assay: immunoSEQ multiplex PCR; the TCRdb copy retains only in-frame clones and omits some. The repertoire holds 150,000 to 170,000 clones, about 80% seen once, with around 7.8% in the top ten. CDR3 length equals 14 residues. Germline V lookup: CDR1 MNHEY, CDR2 SMNVEV (reference sequence). After removal of 5 bases from V and 11 bases from J, the junction contained 11 bases not matched to a gene. Enrolled through a virtual design, the participants were between roughly 18 and 95 years of age and came from 24 US areas. Allocation to cohorts depended on clinical history reported by the participants.

The V call is TRBV27, the J call TRBJ1-1; TRBD1 agrees at 10 bases. Specimen: PBMCs or T cells enriched from blood (not recorded which). The clonotype comes from a man aged 50 to 59 who had recovered from COVID-19. Here the CDR3 reads CASSPRTGGLGAFF. The CDR3 DNA is TGTGCCAGCAGTCCACGGACAGGGGGTCTCGGGGCTTTCTTT.